These 23 T cell receptor gamma chains came from one sample sequenced in a study of gamma-delta chains in newborns, infants, children. TCRdb redid the clone calls on the reads with CATT. This repertoire shows a few thousand gamma-chain clones, about 32% found once; its top ten account for 40% to 50%. The sequenced sample was blood. These receptors were obtained from a child who was a newborn, infant or young child, either healthy, febrile or measles-vaccinated (not recorded which).

Regarding this clone: At one of its ends the junction is not consistent with the germline gene, which may arise from a read error. Other DNA sequences of this sample code for an identical CDR3. The chain links TRGV9 to TRGJP. The CDR3 has 18 residues. The germline gives CDR1 GITISATS, CDR2 ISYDGTV (reference sequence). DNA for the CDR3: TGTGCCTTGTGGGAGGTGCGGCACCAAGAGTTGGGCAAGAAAATCAAGGTATTT. This encodes CALWEVRHQELGKKIKVF.

Turning to this clone: A read error may produce the germline difference seen at one junction end. This sample also contains other DNA sequences that code for the same CDR3. The chain recombines TRGV9 with TRGJP. CDR1 GITISATS and CDR2 ISYDGTV come from the germline V gene (reference sequence). This CDR3 is 17 amino acids long. CDR3: CALWEYLQELGKKIKVF. Here the CDR3 DNA reads TGTGCCCTGTGGGAGTATTTACAAGAGTTGGGCAAAAAAATCAAGGTATTT.

CDR3 in DNA: TGTGCCACCTGGGATGGGCACCATTATAAGAAACTCTTT. The encoded protein is CATWDGHHYKKLF. The chain recombines TRGV4 with TRGJ1 or TRGJ2. CDR1 EGSTGY and CDR2 YDSYTSSV come from the germline V gene. There are 13 residues in the CDR3. J gave up 5 bases and V 0 bases, and 4 bases lay outside the gene matches.

To note about this clone: A far larger clone is one nucleotide away, so this likely arose from a read error. Other DNA variants within this sample encode the same CDR3. The V gene is TRGV9, the J gene TRGJP. The germline V gene encodes CDR1 GITISATS and CDR2 ISYDGTV (reference sequence). This CDR3 has 13 amino acids. The CDR3 sequence: CALRELGKKIKVF. CDR3 sequence (DNA): TGTGCCTTGCGGGAGTTGGGCAAAAAAATCAAGGTATTT.

This clone has just a few counts. This sequence joins TRGV4 and TRGJP2. Germline values: CDR1 EGSTGY, CDR2 YDSYTSSV. This CDR3 region has 15 residues. V lost 5 bases to trimming and J lost 0 bases; unmatched junction nucleotides: 6. CDR3 bases: TGTGCCACCTGGGCCTTATATAGTAGTGATTGGATCAAGACGTTT. Its translation is CATWALYSSDWIKTF.

Only a few counts were recorded for this clone. V is TRGV9 and J is TRGJP. CDR1 is GITISATS and CDR2 is ISYDGTV in the germline V gene (reference sequence). This CDR3 region has 17 residues. The V segment lost 0 bases and the J segment 9 bases; nucleotides outside the gene matches: 8. CDR3 sequence (DNA): TGTGCCTTGTGGGAGGTGCAAGTTAGGTTGGGCAAAAAAATCAAGGTATTT. It is translated as CALWEVQVRLGKKIKVF.

Turning to this clone: In the same sample, other DNA sequences code for this CDR3. The chain joins TRGV9 to TRGJP. The V gene's germline CDR1 is GITISATS and CDR2 ISYDGTV (reference sequence). The CDR3 length is 15 residues. Unmatched junction bases numbered 3, after V lost 4 bases and J lost 6 bases. The CDR3 spells CALWETELGKKIKVF. The CDR3 bases are TGTGCCTTGTGGGAAACAGAGTTGGGCAAAAAAATCAAGGTATTT.

Note on this clone: One end of the junction does not line up with germline, which may come from a read error. The J gene is TRGJP, the V gene TRGV9. The germline V gene encodes CDR1 GITISATS and CDR2 ISYDGTV (reference sequence). The CDR3 extends over 17 amino acids. The CDR3 reads CALWEVQRELSKKIKVF. CDR3 in DNA: TGTGCCTTGTGGGAGGTGCAGCGTGAGTTGAGCAAAAAAATCAAGGTATTT.

There are a few counts of this clone. The chain recombines TRGV9 with TRGJP. Germline lookup yields CDR1 GITISATS and CDR2 ISYDGTV (reference sequence). This CDR3 region has 15 residues. J lost 5 bases, V lost 5 bases, and 3 bases had no gene match. The CDR3 loop is CALWAKELGKKIKVF. CDR3 nucleotide sequence: TGTGCCTTGTGGGCAAAAGAGTTGGGCAAAAAAATCAAGGTATTT.

The J gene is TRGJ1 or TRGJ2, the V gene TRGV2. CDR3 length equals 15 residues. CDR1 EGSNGY and CDR2 YDSYNSKV come from the germline V gene. J was trimmed by 5 bases and V by 0 bases; bases with no gene match: 10. The CDR3 here is CATWDGPKFHYKKLF. The CDR3 coding sequence is TGTGCCACCTGGGACGGGCCAAAATTTCATTATAAGAAACTCTTT.

This clone is categorized as medium-sized. The chain combines TRGV9 with TRGJP. Trimming at V came to 3 bases and at J to 6 bases, leaving 5 bases not matched to a gene. Germline V gene lookup returns CDR1 GITISATS and CDR2 ISYDGTV (reference sequence). CDR3 length equals 16 residues. CDR3 coding DNA: TGTGCCTTGTGGGAGATACCAGAGTTGGGCAAAAAAATCAAGGTATTT. It translates to CALWEIPELGKKIKVF.

This clone has a handful of counts. In the same sample, other DNA sequences code for this CDR3. This chain uses TRGV3 with TRGJ1 or TRGJ2. Germline CDR1 VTNTFY, CDR2 YDVSTARD (reference sequence). J was trimmed by 3 bases and V by 2 bases; bases with no gene match: 4. CDR3 length equals 13 residues. The CDR3 protein is CATWDTPYYKKLF. The DNA of the CDR3 is TGTGCCACCTGGGACACACCTTATTATAAGAAACTCTTT.

Only a few counts were recorded for this clone. Other DNA sequences in the same sample also yield this CDR3. The rearrangement links TRGV9 to TRGJP. CDR1 is GITISATS and CDR2 is ISYDGTV in the germline V gene (reference sequence). This CDR3 is 16 amino acids long. With V trimmed by 0 bases and J by 9 bases, 5 bases remained unmatched. CDR3 nucleotides: TGTGCCTTGTGGGAGGTGCACAGGTTGGGCAAAAAAATCAAGGTATTT. Translation gives CALWEVHRLGKKIKVF.

A remark on this clone: The same CDR3 arises from other DNA sequences in this sample as well. J is TRGJ1 or TRGJ2 and V is TRGV4. Germline loops: CDR1 EGSTGY, CDR2 YDSYTSSV. After removal of 0 bases from V and 7 bases from J, the junction contained 6 bases not matched to a gene. The CDR3 loop spans 13 amino acids. Here the CDR3 reads CATWDGRSYKKLF. CDR3 DNA: TGTGCCACCTGGGATGGGCGGTCCTATAAGAAACTCTTT.

This clone came up a few times. Other DNA sequences in this sample translate to the same CDR3. V gene TRGV9 combines with J gene TRGJP. Losses at the gene ends were 2 bases for V and 7 bases for J; bases not matched to a gene: 2. CDR3 length: 15 residues. Per germline, CDR1 GITISATS and CDR2 ISYDGTV (reference sequence). In DNA, the CDR3 is TGTGCCTTGTGGGAGGGCGAGTTGGGCAAAAAAATCAAGGTATTT. Its protein product is CALWEGELGKKIKVF.

Worth noting for this clone: Other DNA sequences in this specimen translate into the identical CDR3. The rearrangement links TRGV2 to TRGJP2. J gave up 11 bases and V 0 bases, and 3 bases lay outside the gene matches. Germline loops: CDR1 EGSNGY, CDR2 YDSYNSKV. The CDR3 totals 12 residues. CDR3 region: CATWDGRWIKTF. For the CDR3, the DNA is TGTGCCACCTGGGACGGGCGATGGATCAAGACGTTT.

The gene calls are TRGV9 and TRGJP. The germline CDR1 and CDR2 sequences are GITISATS and ISYDGTV (reference sequence). Germline trimming cut 3 bases from V and 3 bases from J; bases unmatched to any gene: 5. The CDR3 is 17 residues long. This chain's CDR3 is CALWEPKQELGKKIKVF. The CDR3 region has the DNA TGTGCCTTGTGGGAGCCGAAGCAAGAGTTGGGCAAAAAAATCAAGGTATTT.

This clone was observed a handful of times. The chain is built from TRGV9 and TRGJP. V lost 4 bases to trimming and J lost 7 bases; unmatched junction nucleotides: 7. CDR1 is GITISATS and CDR2 is ISYDGTV in the germline V gene (reference sequence). The CDR3 loop spans 16 amino acids. The CDR3 region has the DNA TGTGCCTTGTGGGAAGGAATTGAGTTGGGCAAAAAAATCAAGGTATTT. This encodes CALWEGIELGKKIKVF.

The chain combines TRGV4 with TRGJ1 or TRGJ2. V shed 6 bases, J shed 7 bases, and the junction held 15 bases outside the gene matches. Germline assignment: CDR1 EGSTGY and CDR2 YDSYTSSV. The CDR3 loop spans 14 amino acids. Here the CDR3 DNA reads TGTGCCACCTGGTCAGGCCCTATTTGGTATAAGAAACTCTTT. This codes for CATWSGPIWYKKLF.

This clone was found a few times. The rearrangement uses TRGV3 and TRGJ1 or TRGJ2. Germline V gene lookup returns CDR1 VTNTFY and CDR2 YDVSTARD (reference sequence). The CDR3 is made up of 12 amino acids. V dropped 0 bases and J dropped 12; count of bases not matched to a gene: 8. The CDR3 DNA sequence: TGTGCCACCTGGGACAGGCCCCGAGGGAAACTCTTT. Encoded protein: CATWDRPRGKLF.

On this clone itself: Additional DNA sequences in this sample encode the identical CDR3. The gene calls are TRGV9 and TRGJP. The V segment lost 0 bases and the J segment 11 bases; nucleotides outside the gene matches: 10. CDR3 length: 17 amino acids. CDR1 and CDR2 from the germline V gene are GITISATS and ISYDGTV (reference sequence). As DNA, the CDR3 is TGTGCCTTGTGGGAGGTGTTATCCGAGCTGGGCAAAAAAATCAAGGTATTT. Protein sequence: CALWEVLSELGKKIKVF.

The genes are TRGV5 and TRGJ1 or TRGJ2. CDR3 size: 14 residues. Germline CDR1 is VINAFY and CDR2 is YDVSNSKD. The junction had 8 bases not matched to a gene; V was cut back by 0 bases and J by 6 bases. This chain's CDR3 is CATWDRPNGYKKLF. The CDR3 bases are TGTGCCACCTGGGACAGGCCTAATGGTTATAAGAAACTCTTT.

J is TRGJ1 or TRGJ2 and V is TRGV3. Trimming at V came to 3 bases and at J to 7 bases, leaving 3 bases not matched to a gene. Per germline, CDR1 VTNTFY and CDR2 YDVSTARD (reference sequence). The CDR3 contains 11 residues. As DNA, the CDR3 is TGTGCCACCTGGGACCCGTATAAGAAACTCTTT. It yields the protein CATWDPYKKLF.